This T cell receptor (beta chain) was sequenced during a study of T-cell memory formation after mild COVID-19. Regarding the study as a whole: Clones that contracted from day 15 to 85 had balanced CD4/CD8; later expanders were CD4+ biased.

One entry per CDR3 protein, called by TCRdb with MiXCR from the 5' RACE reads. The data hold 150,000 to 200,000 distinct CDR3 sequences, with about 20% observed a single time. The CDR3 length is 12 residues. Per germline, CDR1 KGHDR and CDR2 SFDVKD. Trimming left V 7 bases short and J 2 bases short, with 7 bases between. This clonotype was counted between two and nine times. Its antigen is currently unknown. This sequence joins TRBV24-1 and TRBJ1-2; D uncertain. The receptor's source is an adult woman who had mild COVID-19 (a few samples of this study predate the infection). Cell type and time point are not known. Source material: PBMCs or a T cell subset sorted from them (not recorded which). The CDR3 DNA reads TGTGCCACCAGCGGCGGGAACTATGGCTACACCTTC. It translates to CATSGGNYGYTF.